The entry below describes one T cell receptor beta chain. No antigen is known for it. Unmatched junction bases numbered 8, after V lost 2 bases and J lost 12 bases. The length of the CDR3 is 14 residues. Germline CDR1 LGHDT, CDR2 YNNKEL (reference sequence). The sample originates from a study of CD4 T cells in relation to SARS-CoV-2 and coronaviruses. For the study at large: Shared crossreactive spike epitopes were mapped to their HLA restriction.

The unexposed donors gave CD4+ T cells in about 2010-2019, prior to COVID-19. Libraries were prepared by immunoSEQ multiplex PCR; TCRdb keeps only in-frame clonotypes and omits some of them. The table includes some 65,000 clones, over 70% detected once. Study conclusions and caveats: Crossreactive clones expanded significantly less to SARS-CoV-2 than monoreactive clones.

The specimen was memory CD4+ T cells from PBMCs. The chain recombines TRBV3-1 (or the pseudogene TRBV3-2) with TRBJ1-4; 8 bases line up with TRBD1. The receptor was isolated from a human donor in good health. The CDR3 spells CASSQRIQGEELFF. The CDR3 DNA follows: TGTGCCAGCAGCCAAAGAATACAGGGGGAGGAACTGTTTTTT.